This TCR beta chain stems from a study of STAT5B mutations in CD4+ large granular lymphocyte leukemia. General study points: Data were not HLA-matched across samples. Patient CD4-sorted repertoires looked more clonal than healthy CD4+ repertoires, even without putative leukemic clones.

In germline, CDR1 is MDHEN, CDR2 SYDVKM. Trimming cost V 5 bases and J 7 bases; bases outside gene matches: 11. The CDR3 has 15 amino acids. About this clone itself: Its target is unknown.

This table comes from immunoSEQ multiplex PCR, and its TCRdb copy is limited to in-frame clones, with some not included. The repertoire has about 26,000 clones, about 76% of them found once; the top ten carry 0.33%. The TCR sequence derives from a human donor in good health. The sequencing sample was made of CD4+ T cells from blood buffy coats. This chain connects TRBV28 to TRBJ1-5, with TRBD1 matching over 7 bases. The CDR3 sequence is CASSPRTGAGQPQHF. The CDR3 nucleotides read TGTGCCAGCAGTCCGAGGACAGGAGCGGGGCAGCCCCAGCATTTT.